The following is a T cell receptor (beta chain) sequence with its context. Its target is not known. Germline V gives CDR1 SGHRS, CDR2 YFSETQ. The CDR3 covers 16 residues. Trimming cost V 0 bases and J 4 bases, with 16 bases left between them. PCR was performed using 60 Vbeta and 13 Jbeta primers. Sequenced by immunoSEQ multiplex PCR; TCRdb stores in-frame clones only, minus some. This sample's table has 150,000 to 200,000 clones. The data derive from a study of cytomegalovirus exposure and HLA in healthy donors. Study at large: Previous work identified 100 million or so unique TCR beta sequences from 200 million or so T cells. Overall study findings and caveats: In vitro checks showed that three CMV-associated chains really do target CMV antigens. TCR beta sequences reportedly predicted the HLA-A and HLA-B alleles of most subjects accurately.

V usage is TRBV5-1 and J usage is TRBJ1-1, with a possible D match to TRBD1 (6 bases). The TCR sequence derives from an older woman in good health and CMV-seronegative. Material: PBMCs. DNA for the CDR3: TGCGCCAGCAGCTTGGGCCCGACAGGCCCCCCCACTGAAGCTTTCTTT. This sequence encodes CASSLGPTGPPTEAFF.